The clone carrying this T cell receptor beta chain showed up just a few times. Its antigen is unknown. Germline V gives CDR1 MDHEN, CDR2 SYDVKM. With 6 bases removed from V and 3 bases from J, the gap between germline ends came to 12 bases. The CDR3 runs 13 residues. Sequenced material consisted of expressed TCRB transcripts (all of the isolated RNA was reverse transcribed). Assay used: immunoSEQ multiplex PCR; TCRdb lists only in-frame clones, some missing. The table has a few hundred thousand clones, roughly 17% seen once. The data derive from a study of beta chain features in type 1 diabetes. General observations from the study: Insertions at VDJ junctions were less frequent in type 1 diabetes patients. These patients also deleted more nucleotides at the same junctions. All four CD4+ subsets from Type 1 diabetes patients carried moderately but significantly shorter TCRB CDR3s.

The sample was naive CD4+ T cells from blood. V and J are TRBV28 and TRBJ2-7; D is uncertain. This sequence originates from a man between 25 and 39 years old with type 1 diabetes. This CDR3 reads CASSPTPFYEQYF. The CDR3 nucleotides read TGTGCCAGCAGCCCCACTCCTTTCTACGAGCAGTACTTC.